These T cell receptor beta chains were read from a single sample in a study of T cells after yellow fever vaccination. Using its own MiXCR run on the 5' RACE reads, TCRdb lists one record per CDR3 protein. The sample yields under 600,000 distinct CDR3 sequences, just over 20% seen once. The specimen comprised PBMCs, sampled 20 to 25 days after the first yellow fever vaccination. The receptors were gathered from a man aged 18 to 29 who received the YFV17D yellow fever vaccine. Both conserved end residues are part of each CDR3. A D gene is named only where the DNA matches it firmly. Size is stated for part of the rows, as once, few or many counts, or as a class when the clone is expanded.

v_call	j_call	d_call	clone_size	cdr3_aa	cdr3_nt
TRBV15	TRBJ1-1	-	-	CATSRLDLGAEAFF	TGTGCCACCAGCAGGTTGGACCTTGGGGCTGAAGCTTTCTTT
TRBV28	TRBJ2-2	-	few	CASRFRRTPGELFF	TGTGCCAGTAGATTTCGAAGGACCCCCGGGGAGCTGTTTTTT
TRBV4-3	TRBJ2-2	TRBD1	few	CASSQDRDRVIGGELFF	TGCGCCAGCAGCCAAGATAGGGACAGGGTGATAGGCGGGGAGCTGTTTTTT
TRBV6-5	TRBJ1-6	-	-	CASSYLGLESPLHF	TGTGCCAGCAGTTACTTGGGCTTAGAATCACCCCTCCACTTT
TRBV13	TRBJ1-1	-	-	CASSWGRGENTEAFF	TGTGCCAGCAGCTGGGGCCGAGGCGAGAACACTGAAGCTTTCTTT
TRBV7-2	TRBJ2-3	-	few	CASSRSRDSTDTQYF	TGTGCCAGCAGCCGTTCCCGGGACAGCACAGATACGCAGTATTTT
TRBV20-1	TRBJ2-7	-	few	CSARRGQSNYEQYF	TGCAGTGCTAGGCGGGGACAGTCGAACTACGAGCAGTACTTC
TRBV4-1	TRBJ1-1	-	few	CASSQLTVGTEAFF	TGCGCCAGCAGCCAATTGACAGTCGGGACTGAAGCTTTCTTT
TRBV20-1	TRBJ2-3	-	few	CSASGVASTDTQYF	TGCAGTGCTAGTGGTGTTGCGAGCACAGATACGCAGTATTTT
TRBV4-1	TRBJ2-2	-	-	CASSQQGVGGTGELFF	TGCGCCAGCAGCCAACAAGGGGTAGGGGGCACCGGGGAGCTGTTTTTT
TRBV7-2	TRBJ2-2	TRBD2	few	CASSLGGGPGELFF	TGTGCCAGCAGCTTAGGCGGGGGGCCCGGGGAGCTGTTTTTT
TRBV5-4	TRBJ2-1	-	-	CASSLGVDEQFF	TGTGCCAGCAGCTTGGGGGTCGATGAGCAGTTCTTC
TRBV7-9	TRBJ1-1	-	few	CASSQSNSGEVTEAFF	TGTGCCAGCAGCCAAAGTAACAGTGGAGAGGTCACTGAAGCTTTCTTT
TRBV6-2/TRBV6-3	TRBJ2-1	-	-	CASRPSSYNEQFF	TGTGCCAGCAGACCAAGCTCCTACAATGAGCAGTTCTTC
TRBV20-1	TRBJ2-3	-	-	CSAEGTDTQYF	TGCAGTGCCGAAGGCACAGATACGCAGTATTTT
TRBV9	TRBJ1-4	-	-	CASSAPAGQKLFF	TGTGCCAGCAGCGCCCCGGCGGGTCAAAAACTGTTTTTT
TRBV5-1	TRBJ2-5	-	few	CASSLAVVTGQTQYF	TGCGCCAGCAGCTTGGCCGTGGTGACAGGACAGACCCAGTACTTC
TRBV7-8	TRBJ2-7	TRBD2	few	CASSLGPSGVYEQYF	TGTGCCAGCAGCTTAGGCCCTAGCGGGGTCTACGAGCAGTACTTC
TRBV3-1	TRBJ2-1	-	-	CASSQKVGASEQFF	TGTGCCAGCAGCCAAAAAGTGGGGGCTAGCGAGCAGTTCTTC
TRBV7-2	TRBJ2-1	-	-	CASSPRSKQFF	TGTGCCAGCAGCCCTCGGAGTAAGCAGTTCTTC
TRBV10-3	TRBJ2-2	-	few	CATQGYTGELFF	TGTGCCACACAGGGATACACCGGGGAGCTGTTTTTT
TRBV24-1	TRBJ2-7	-	-	CATSDLTPNQYF	TGTGCCACCAGTGATTTGACTCCTAACCAGTACTTC
TRBV4-3	TRBJ1-6	-	few	CASSQDLRTYNSPLHF	TGCGCCAGCAGCCAAGACCTCCGAACCTATAATTCACCCCTCCACTTT
TRBV6-1	TRBJ1-5	-	-	CASSRTDSQPQHF	TGTGCCAGCAGCCGGACAGATTCTCAGCCCCAGCATTTT
TRBV7-9	TRBJ2-3	-	few	CASSLDSRVSADTQYF	TGTGCCAGCAGCTTAGACTCCCGGGTCTCGGCGGATACGCAGTATTTT
TRBV20-1	TRBJ1-5	-	few	CSARDRDRSNQPQHF	TGCAGTGCTAGAGATCGGGATCGTAGCAATCAGCCCCAGCATTTT
TRBV3-1	TRBJ1-6	-	-	CASSQVVRDSPLHF	TGTGCCAGCAGCCAAGTGGTAAGGGATTCACCCCTCCACTTT
TRBV4-1	TRBJ1-3	-	-	CASSQADFYRGNTIYF	TGCGCCAGCAGCCAAGCAGATTTCTACCGAGGAAACACCATATATTTT
TRBV7-3	TRBJ2-1	-	many	CASSFRSSYNEQFF	TGTGCCAGCAGCTTCCGGAGCTCCTACAATGAGCAGTTCTTC
TRBV20-1	TRBJ2-1	TRBD1	-	CSYGQASSYNEQFF	TGCAGTTATGGACAGGCCAGCTCCTACAATGAGCAGTTCTTC
TRBV9	TRBJ2-2	-	-	CASSAPWAGNTGELFF	TGTGCCAGCAGCGCCCCCTGGGCGGGGAACACCGGGGAGCTGTTTTTT
TRBV2	TRBJ2-3	-	few	CASSAPLGGTQYF	TGTGCCAGCAGTGCTCCCCTAGGCGGTACGCAGTATTTT
TRBV4-3	TRBJ2-1	-	-	CASSQVGSLYNEQFF	TGCGCCAGCAGCCAAGTTGGTTCCCTCTACAATGAGCAGTTCTTC
TRBV3-1	TRBJ2-1	-	few	CASSHTHSYNEQFF	TGTGCCAGCAGCCATACCCACTCCTACAATGAGCAGTTCTTC
TRBV11-1	TRBJ2-1	TRBD2	-	CASTVGTSGGARYNEQFF	TGTGCCAGCACCGTAGGGACTAGCGGGGGGGCCCGCTACAATGAGCAGTTCTTC
TRBV7-8	TRBJ1-6	-	few	CASSFNPPWTRTAGDSPLHF	TGTGCCAGCAGCTTTAATCCCCCTTGGACAAGGACTGCGGGCGATTCACCCCTCCACTTT
TRBV5-1	TRBJ2-3	TRBD1	few	CASSPGQGRSDTQYF	TGCGCCAGCAGCCCGGGACAGGGGAGGTCAGATACGCAGTATTTT
TRBV10-3	TRBJ2-5	TRBD1	many	CAISSEPTGIETQYF	TGTGCCATCAGTTCCGAACCGACAGGGATCGAGACCCAGTACTTC
TRBV5-6	TRBJ1-5	-	few	CASTLNPTSQPQHF	TGTGCCAGCACCCTGAACCCGACGTCTCAGCCCCAGCATTTT
TRBV5-1	TRBJ1-4	-	-	CASSLAGEEKLFF	TGCGCCAGCAGCTTGGCCGGTGAGGAAAAACTGTTTTTT
TRBV15	TRBJ2-3	-	-	CATSRSPGITDTQYF	TGTGCCACCAGCAGGTCCCCAGGGATCACAGATACGCAGTATTTT
TRBV18	TRBJ2-3	-	-	CASSPEQGNTQYF	TGTGCCAGCTCACCCGAACAGGGTAATACGCAGTATTTT
TRBV7-9	TRBJ1-4	-	-	CASSFQQEDEKLFF	TGTGCCAGCAGCTTTCAACAGGAGGATGAAAAACTGTTTTTT
TRBV27	TRBJ1-6	-	-	CASCQPRSPLHF	TGTGCCAGCTGCCAACCCCGTTCACCCCTCCACTTT
TRBV28	TRBJ2-3	-	few	CASSSGPTDTQYF	TGTGCCAGCAGTAGCGGCCCCACAGATACGCAGTATTTT
TRBV30	TRBJ2-2	-	-	CAWSRVTGELFF	TGTGCCTGGAGTCGGGTAACCGGGGAGCTGTTTTTT